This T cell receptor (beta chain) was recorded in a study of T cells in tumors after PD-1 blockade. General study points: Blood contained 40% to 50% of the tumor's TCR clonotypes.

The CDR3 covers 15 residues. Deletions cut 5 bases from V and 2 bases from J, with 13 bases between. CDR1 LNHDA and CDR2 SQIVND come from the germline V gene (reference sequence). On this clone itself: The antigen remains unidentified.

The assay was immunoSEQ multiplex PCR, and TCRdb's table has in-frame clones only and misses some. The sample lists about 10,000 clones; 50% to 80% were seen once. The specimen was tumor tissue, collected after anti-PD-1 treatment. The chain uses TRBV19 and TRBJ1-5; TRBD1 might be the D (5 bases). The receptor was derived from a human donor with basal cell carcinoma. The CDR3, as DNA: TGTGCCAGTAGTTTATGGGGGGTTGGCAATCAGCCCCAGCATTTT. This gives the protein CASSLWGVGNQPQHF.